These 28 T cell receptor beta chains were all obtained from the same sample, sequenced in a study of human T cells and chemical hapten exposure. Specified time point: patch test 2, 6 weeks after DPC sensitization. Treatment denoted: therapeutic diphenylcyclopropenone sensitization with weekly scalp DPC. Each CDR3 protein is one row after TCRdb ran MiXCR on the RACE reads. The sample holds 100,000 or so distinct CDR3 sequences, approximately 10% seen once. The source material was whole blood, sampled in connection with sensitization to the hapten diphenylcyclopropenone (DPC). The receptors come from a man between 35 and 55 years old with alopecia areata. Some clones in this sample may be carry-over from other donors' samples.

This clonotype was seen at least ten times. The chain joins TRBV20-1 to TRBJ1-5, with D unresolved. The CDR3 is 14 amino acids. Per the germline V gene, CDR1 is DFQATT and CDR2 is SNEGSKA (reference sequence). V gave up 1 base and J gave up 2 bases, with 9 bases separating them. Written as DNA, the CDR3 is TGCAGTGCTAGAGTAGGGATCGGCAATCAGCCCCAGCATTTT. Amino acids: CSARVGIGNQPQHF.

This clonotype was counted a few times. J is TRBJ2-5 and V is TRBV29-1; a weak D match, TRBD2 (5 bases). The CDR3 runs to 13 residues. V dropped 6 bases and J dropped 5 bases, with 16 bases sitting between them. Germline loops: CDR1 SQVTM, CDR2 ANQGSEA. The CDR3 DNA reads TGCAGCGTCGGGATCCCCGGGTTGGAGACCCAGTACTTC. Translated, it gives CSVGIPGLETQYF.

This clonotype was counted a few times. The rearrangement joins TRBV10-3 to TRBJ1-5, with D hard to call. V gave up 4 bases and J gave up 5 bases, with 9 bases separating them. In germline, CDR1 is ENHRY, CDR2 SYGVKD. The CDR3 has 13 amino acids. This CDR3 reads CAISGMGDQPQHF. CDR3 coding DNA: TGTGCCATCAGTGGTATGGGTGATCAGCCCCAGCATTTT.

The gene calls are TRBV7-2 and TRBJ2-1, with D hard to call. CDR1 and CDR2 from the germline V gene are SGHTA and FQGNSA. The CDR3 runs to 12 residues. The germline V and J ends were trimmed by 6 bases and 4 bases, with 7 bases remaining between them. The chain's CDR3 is CASRVGYNEQFF. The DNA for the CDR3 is TGTGCCAGCAGGGTGGGGTACAATGAGCAGTTCTTC. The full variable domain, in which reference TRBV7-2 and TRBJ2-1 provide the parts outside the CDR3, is GAGVSQSPSNKVTEKGKDVELRCDPISGHTALYWYRQSLGQGLEFLIYFQGNSAPDKSGLPSDRFSAERTGGSVSTLTIQRTQQEDSAVYLCASRVGYNEQFFGPGTRLTVL.

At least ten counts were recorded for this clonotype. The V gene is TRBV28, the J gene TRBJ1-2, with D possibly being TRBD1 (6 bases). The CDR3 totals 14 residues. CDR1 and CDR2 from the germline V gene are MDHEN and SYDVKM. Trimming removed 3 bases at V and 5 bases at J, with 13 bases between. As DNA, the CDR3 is TGTGCCAGCAGTTTGGGAGGGGGAATTTATGGCTACACCTTC. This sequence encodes CASSLGGGIYGYTF.

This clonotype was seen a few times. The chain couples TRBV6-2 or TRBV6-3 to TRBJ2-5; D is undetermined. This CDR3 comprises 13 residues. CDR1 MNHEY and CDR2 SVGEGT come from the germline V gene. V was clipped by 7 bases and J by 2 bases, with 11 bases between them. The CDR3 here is CASTRSPQETQYF. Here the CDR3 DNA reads TGTGCCAGCACCCGAAGCCCTCAAGAGACCCAGTACTTC.

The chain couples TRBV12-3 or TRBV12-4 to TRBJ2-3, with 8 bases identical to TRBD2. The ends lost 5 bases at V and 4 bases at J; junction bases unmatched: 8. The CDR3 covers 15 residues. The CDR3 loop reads CASSPGGRQSDTQYF. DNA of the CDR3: TGTGCCAGCAGTCCGGGCGGGAGGCAATCAGATACGCAGTATTTT.

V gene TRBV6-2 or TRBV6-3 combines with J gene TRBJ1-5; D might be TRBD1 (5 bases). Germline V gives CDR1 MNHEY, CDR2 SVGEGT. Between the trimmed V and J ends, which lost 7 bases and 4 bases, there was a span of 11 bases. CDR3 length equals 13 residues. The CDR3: CASTGLGNQPQHF. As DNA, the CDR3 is TGTGCCAGCACAGGGTTGGGGAATCAGCCCCAGCATTTT.

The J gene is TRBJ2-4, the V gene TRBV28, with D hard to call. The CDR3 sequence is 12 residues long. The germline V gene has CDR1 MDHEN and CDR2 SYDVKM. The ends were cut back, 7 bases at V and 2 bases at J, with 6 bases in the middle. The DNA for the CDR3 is TGTGCCAGCAACAAGCCCAAAAACATTCAGTACTTC. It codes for CASNKPKNIQYF.

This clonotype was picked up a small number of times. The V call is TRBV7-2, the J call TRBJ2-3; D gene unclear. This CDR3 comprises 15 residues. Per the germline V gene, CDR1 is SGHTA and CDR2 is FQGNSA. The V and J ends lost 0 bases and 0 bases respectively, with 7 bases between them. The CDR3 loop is CASSLAGTSTDTQYF. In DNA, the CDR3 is TGTGCCAGCAGCTTAGCGGGAACTAGCACAGATACGCAGTATTTT.

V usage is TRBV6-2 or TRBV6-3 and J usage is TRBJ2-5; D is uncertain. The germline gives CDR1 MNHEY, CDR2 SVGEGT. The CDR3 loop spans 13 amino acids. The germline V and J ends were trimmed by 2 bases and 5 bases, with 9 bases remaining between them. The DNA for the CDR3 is TGTGCCAGCAGTTACCACAGAGAGGAGACCCAGTACTTC. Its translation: CASSYHREETQYF.

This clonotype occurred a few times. The CDR3 spells CASSQGIQITDTQYF. CDR3 in DNA: TGCGCCAGCAGCCAAGGGATCCAGATCACAGATACGCAGTATTTT. The genes are TRBV4-1 and TRBJ2-3; unclear D gene. Trimming took 1 base from V and 2 from J, leaving 10 bases between them. Germline-derived CDR1 and CDR2 are MGHRA and YSYEKL. The CDR3 runs to 15 residues.

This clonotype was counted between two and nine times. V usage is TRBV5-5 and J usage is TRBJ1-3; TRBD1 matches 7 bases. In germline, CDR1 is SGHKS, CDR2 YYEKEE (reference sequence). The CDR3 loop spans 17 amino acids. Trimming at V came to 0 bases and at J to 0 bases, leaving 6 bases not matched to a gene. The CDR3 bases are TGTGCCAGCAGCTTGGTTCAGGGGGGAAACTCTGGAAACACCATATATTTT. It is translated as CASSLVQGGNSGNTIYF.

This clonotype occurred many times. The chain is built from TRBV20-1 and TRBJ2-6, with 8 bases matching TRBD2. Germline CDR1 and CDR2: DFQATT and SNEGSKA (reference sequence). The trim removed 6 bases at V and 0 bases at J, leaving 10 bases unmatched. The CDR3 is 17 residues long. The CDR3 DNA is TGCAGTGCCATAGGGCTAGCGGGCCCCTCTGGGGCCAACGTCCTGACTTTC. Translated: CSAIGLAGPSGANVLTF.

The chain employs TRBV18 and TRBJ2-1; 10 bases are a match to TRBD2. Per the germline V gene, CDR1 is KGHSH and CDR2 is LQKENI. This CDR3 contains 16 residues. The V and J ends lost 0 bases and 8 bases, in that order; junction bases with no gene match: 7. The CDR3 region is CASSPPSSGSFDEQFF. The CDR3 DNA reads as TGTGCCAGCTCACCACCTTCTAGCGGGAGTTTCGATGAGCAGTTCTTC.

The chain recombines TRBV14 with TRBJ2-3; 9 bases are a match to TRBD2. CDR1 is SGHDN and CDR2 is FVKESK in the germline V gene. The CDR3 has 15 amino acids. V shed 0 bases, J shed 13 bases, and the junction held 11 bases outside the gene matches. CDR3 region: CASSQEPRAGTSKYF. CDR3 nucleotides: TGTGCCAGCAGCCAAGAACCCAGGGCCGGGACTAGCAAGTATTTT.

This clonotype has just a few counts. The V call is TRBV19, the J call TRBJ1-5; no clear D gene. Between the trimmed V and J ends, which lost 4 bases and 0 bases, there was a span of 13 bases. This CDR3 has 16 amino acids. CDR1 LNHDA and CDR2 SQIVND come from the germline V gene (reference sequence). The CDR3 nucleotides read TGTGCCAGTAGTACCCCCCGGACGGATAGCAATCAGCCCCAGCATTTT. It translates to CASSTPRTDSNQPQHF.

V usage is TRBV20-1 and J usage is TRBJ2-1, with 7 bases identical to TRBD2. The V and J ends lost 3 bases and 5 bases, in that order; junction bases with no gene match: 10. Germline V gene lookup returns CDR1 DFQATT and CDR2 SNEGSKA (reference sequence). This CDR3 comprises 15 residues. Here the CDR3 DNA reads TGCAGTGCTAGTCATCCCGGGAGGAGGGACAATGAGCAGTTCTTC. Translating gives CSASHPGRRDNEQFF.

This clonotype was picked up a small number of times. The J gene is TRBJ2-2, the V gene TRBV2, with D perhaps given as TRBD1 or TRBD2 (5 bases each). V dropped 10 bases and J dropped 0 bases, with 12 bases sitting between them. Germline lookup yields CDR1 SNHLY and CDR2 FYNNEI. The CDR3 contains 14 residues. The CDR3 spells CANRDPTNTGELFF. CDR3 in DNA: TGTGCCAACCGGGACCCAACGAACACCGGGGAGCTGTTTTTT.

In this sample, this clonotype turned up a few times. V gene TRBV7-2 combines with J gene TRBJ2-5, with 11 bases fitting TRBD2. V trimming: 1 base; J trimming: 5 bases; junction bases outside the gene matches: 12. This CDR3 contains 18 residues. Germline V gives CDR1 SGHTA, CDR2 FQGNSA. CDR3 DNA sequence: TGTGCCAGCAGCTTAGGAGGGGTAGCGGGAGGGTCAGGGGAGACCCAGTACTTC. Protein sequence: CASSLGGVAGGSGETQYF.

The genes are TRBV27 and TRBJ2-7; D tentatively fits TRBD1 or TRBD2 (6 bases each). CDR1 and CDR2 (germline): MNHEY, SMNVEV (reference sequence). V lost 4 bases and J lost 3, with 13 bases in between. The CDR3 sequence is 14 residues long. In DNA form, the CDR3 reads TGTGCCAGCAGTTGGAGGGGCAGGGGCTACGAGCAGTACGTC. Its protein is CASSWRGRGYEQYV.

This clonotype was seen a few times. The CDR3 protein is CASSWGQDEQYF. The DNA for the CDR3 is TGCGCCAGCAGCTGGGGGCAGGACGAGCAGTACTTC. The chain combines TRBV5-1 with TRBJ2-7; maybe TRBD1 (6 bases). Germline V gives CDR1 SGHRS, CDR2 YFSETQ. This CDR3 region has 12 residues. Between the trimmed V and J ends, which lost 3 bases and 5 bases, there was a span of 9 bases.

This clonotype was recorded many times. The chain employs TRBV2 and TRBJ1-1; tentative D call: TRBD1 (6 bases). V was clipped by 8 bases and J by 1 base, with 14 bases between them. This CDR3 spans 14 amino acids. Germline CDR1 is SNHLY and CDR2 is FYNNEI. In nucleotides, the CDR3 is TGTGCCAGCCACCCGACAGGCCAGAACACTGAAGCTTTCTTT. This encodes CASHPTGQNTEAFF.

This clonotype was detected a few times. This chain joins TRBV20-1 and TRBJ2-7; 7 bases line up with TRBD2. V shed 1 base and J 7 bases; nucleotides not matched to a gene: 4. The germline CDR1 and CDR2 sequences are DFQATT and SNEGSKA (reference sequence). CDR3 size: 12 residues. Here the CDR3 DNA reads TGCAGTGCTAGAGGTCCAGCGGGGGAGCAGTACTTC. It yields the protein CSARGPAGEQYF.

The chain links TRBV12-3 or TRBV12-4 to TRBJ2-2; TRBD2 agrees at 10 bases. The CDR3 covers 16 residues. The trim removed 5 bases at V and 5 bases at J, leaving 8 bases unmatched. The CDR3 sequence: CASSVGLAEGTGELFF. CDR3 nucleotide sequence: TGTGCCAGCAGTGTCGGACTAGCGGAGGGGACCGGGGAGCTGTTTTTT.

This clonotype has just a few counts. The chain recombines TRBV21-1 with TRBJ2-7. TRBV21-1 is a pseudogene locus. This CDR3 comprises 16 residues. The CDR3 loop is CASSKDVPPAFYEQYV. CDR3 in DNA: TGTGCCAGCAGCAAAGATGTGCCACCAGCGTTCTACGAGCAGTACGTC.

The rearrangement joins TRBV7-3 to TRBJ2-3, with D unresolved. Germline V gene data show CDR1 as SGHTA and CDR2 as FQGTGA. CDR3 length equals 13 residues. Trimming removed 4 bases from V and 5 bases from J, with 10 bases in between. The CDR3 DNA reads TGTGCCAGCAGCTCGAATGAAGGAGATACGCAGTATTTT. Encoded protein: CASSSNEGDTQYF.

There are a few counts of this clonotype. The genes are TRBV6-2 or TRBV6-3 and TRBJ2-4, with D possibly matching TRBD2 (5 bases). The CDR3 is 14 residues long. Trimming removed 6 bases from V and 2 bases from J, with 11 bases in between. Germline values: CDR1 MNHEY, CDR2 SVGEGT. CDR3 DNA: TGTGCCAGCAGCTTCCGGGATACCAAAAACATTCAGTACTTC. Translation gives CASSFRDTKNIQYF.